This TCR beta chain was found in a study of human T cells and chemical hapten exposure. Study-wide background: It was small differences in pooled library volume that mainly caused per-sample TCR yields to vary. Study results and limitations: Once DPC sensitization occurred, TCRs above 1 in 1000 frequency showed no change.

Unique molecular identifiers were attached to individual cDNA molecules during library preparation. A single record per CDR3 protein comes from TCRdb applying MiXCR to the 5' RACE reads. The table includes 110,000 or so distinct CDR3 sequences, roughly 19% detected once. Someone pulled total RNA out of unfractionated whole blood. This clonotype showed up just a few times. Its antigen remains unknown. The receptor comes from a human donor in good health.

CDR3 protein: CASRWSGQPLSGNTIYF. The CDR3 DNA follows: TGTGCCAGCAGGTGGTCAGGGCAGCCCCTATCTGGAAACACCATATATTTT. This rearrangement joins TRBV28 to TRBJ1-3; D might be TRBD1 (5 bases). V lost 6 bases to trimming and J lost 1 base, with 19 bases between them. The germline CDR1 and CDR2 sequences are MDHEN and SYDVKM. This CDR3 is 17 amino acids long.